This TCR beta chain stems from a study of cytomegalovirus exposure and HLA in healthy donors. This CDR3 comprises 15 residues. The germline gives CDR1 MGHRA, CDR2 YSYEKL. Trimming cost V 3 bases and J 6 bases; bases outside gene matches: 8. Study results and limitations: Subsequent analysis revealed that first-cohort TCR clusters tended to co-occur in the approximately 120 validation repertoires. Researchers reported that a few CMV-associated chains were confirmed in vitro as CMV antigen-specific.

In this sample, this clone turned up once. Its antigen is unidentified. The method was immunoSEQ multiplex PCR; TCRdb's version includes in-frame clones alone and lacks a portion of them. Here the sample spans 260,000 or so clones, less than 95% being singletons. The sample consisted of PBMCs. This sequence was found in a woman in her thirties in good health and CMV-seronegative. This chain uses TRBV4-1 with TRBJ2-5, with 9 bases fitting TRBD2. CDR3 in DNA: TGCGCCAGCAGCCAGACGACTAGCGGAGCAAAGACCCAGTACTTC. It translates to CASSQTTSGAKTQYF.